Given below is one T cell receptor (beta chain) in context. What it recognizes is unknown. Libraries of TCR beta came from quantitative 5'-RACE with molecular barcodes. One entry per CDR3 protein, called by TCRdb with MiXCR from the 5' RACE reads. The sample consists of 300,000 to 400,000 distinct CDR3 sequences, approximately 15% of them appearing once. The V end lost 6 bases, the J end lost 6 bases, and 15 bases lay between the germline ends. CDR1 is LGHDT, CDR2 YNNKEL, per germline (reference sequence). The CDR3 loop spans 13 amino acids. These data come from a study of CD8 T cells in ankylosing spondylitis. Study-level findings and limits: Disease-linked clones proved CD8+ and comparatively uncommon in peripheral blood.

The source of this sequence is a male donor with ankylosing spondylitis or in good health (not recorded which). The chain links TRBV3-1 to TRBJ2-7; D gene ambiguous. The sequencing sample was made of blood, either unsorted or a sorted T cell fraction (not recorded which). In DNA form, the CDR3 reads TGTGCCAGCAGTCTACTCCCTTTGGTCGAGCAGTACTTC. Translation: CASSLLPLVEQYF.